This TCR beta chain was captured in a study of cytomegalovirus exposure and HLA in healthy donors. Findings and limits, study-wide: The productive fraction for most TCR beta V segments was about 87% or about 30% in an earlier analysis. Sequences of the TCR beta chain were said to predict the HLA-A and HLA-B alleles of most subjects accurately.

The CDR3 has 14 amino acids. Germline assignment: CDR1 SGHTA and CDR2 FQGNSA. Trimming removed 6 bases from V and 7 bases from J; junction bases left unmatched: 6. Regarding this clone: As yet, its antigen is unknown.

PCR involved 60 Vbeta and 13 Jbeta primers. The table came from immunoSEQ multiplex PCR; TCRdb's copy has only in-frame clones and leaves some out. The data hold about 170,000 clones, with more than 70% observed a single time. This sequence joins TRBV7-2 and TRBJ1-2, with 12 bases aligning to TRBD1. The TCR originated in a woman in her fifties or sixties in good health and CMV-seropositive. The sample was PBMCs. The CDR3 region is CASSQGQGARGYTF. CDR3 in DNA: TGTGCCAGCAGTCAGGGACAGGGGGCGCGTGGCTACACCTTC.